This T cell receptor beta chain was captured by sequencing in a study of human T cells and chemical hapten exposure. Study at large: TCR yields per sample varied mostly from small pooled library volume differences.

Germline values: CDR1 LGHNA, CDR2 YSLEER. The CDR3 has 14 amino acids. Trimming stripped 3 bases from V and 0 bases from J, with 8 bases between. Time point given: patch test 1, 2 weeks after DPC sensitization. This sample's treatment: therapeutic diphenylcyclopropenone sensitization with weekly scalp DPC. People who gave samples had alopecia, were 18 to 70 years old, and were suitable for DPC. One entry per CDR3 protein, called by TCRdb with MiXCR from the RACE reads. The repertoire holds about 360,000 distinct CDR3 sequences, with 5.5% to 8% as singletons. This clonotype was picked up many times. The chain links TRBV4-3 to TRBJ1-1; a weak D match, TRBD1 (5 bases). Source: whole blood, taken in connection with sensitization to the hapten diphenylcyclopropenone (DPC). The clonotype comes from a woman under 30 with alopecia areata. Some clones in this sample may be carry-over from other donors' samples. CDR3 sequence (DNA): TGCGCCAGCAGCCAGAGACAGCTGAACACTGAAGCTTTCTTT. Translation: CASSQRQLNTEAFF.